The entry below describes one TCR beta chain. Source study methods: Reference gene primer amplification gave nucleated cell count estimates. Profiling relied on immunoSEQ multiplex PCR, and the TCRdb table lists in-frame clones only, not all of them. V, J and clone size derive from that table, while D and trimming were established from the DNA sequence. The sample shows under 500,000 clones, roughly 90% of them seen only once. These data originate in a study of blood T cell repertoires in COVID-19. Study overall: Collection of acute and convalescent COVID-19 samples took place in the United States, Italy and Spain.

Germline-derived CDR1 and CDR2 are MNHEY and SMNVEV (reference sequence). The CDR3 consists of 21 residues. The trim removed 6 bases at V and 0 bases at J, leaving 20 bases unmatched. This receptor was taken from a woman between 25 and 40 years old with acute or convalescent COVID-19. Material: peripheral blood. The genes are TRBV27 and TRBJ1-6; TRBD1 matches 7 bases. The CDR3 DNA reads TGTGCCAGCAGATCCCGAAATTCCGGGACAGCGACGAGCTCCTATAATTCACCCCTCCACTTT. This codes for CASRSRNSGTATSSYNSPLHF.